The 24 T cell receptor beta chains presented below share a single source sample, sequenced in a study of cytomegalovirus exposure and HLA in healthy donors. PCR was performed using 60 Vbeta and 13 Jbeta primers. Sequencing was performed with immunoSEQ multiplex PCR; in TCRdb, only in-frame clones are kept and a portion is missing. The listing contains some 130,000 clones. The specimen sequenced was PBMCs. These receptors originate from a man aged 18 to 30 in good health and CMV-seronegative.

V usage is TRBV11-3 and J usage is TRBJ1-2, with 11 bases fitting TRBD1. CDR1 SGHNT and CDR2 YENEEA come from the germline V gene. The CDR3 has 14 amino acids. With 4 bases clipped from V and 3 bases from J, the junction kept 1 base outside the gene matches. CDR3 bases: TGTGCCAGCAGCTCGGGACAGGGGGACTATGGCTACACCTTC. Its protein is CASSSGQGDYGYTF.

V and J are TRBV27 and TRBJ1-5; D possibly corresponds to TRBD1 (5 bases). This CDR3 has 13 amino acids. Deletions cut 8 bases from V and 1 base from J, with 9 bases between. Germline V gives CDR1 MNHEY, CDR2 SMNVEV (reference sequence). CDR3 DNA sequence: TGTGCCAGCCGGGCAGGGAGCAATCAGCCCCAGCATTTT. It encodes CASRAGSNQPQHF.

The chain joins TRBV27 to TRBJ2-6; 8 nucleotides line up with TRBD1. CDR3 length: 15 residues. Germline V gene lookup returns CDR1 MNHEY and CDR2 SMNVEV (reference sequence). J lost 2 bases, V lost 7 bases, and 4 bases had no gene match. CDR3 sequence reads: CASIDRGAGANVLTF. DNA of the CDR3: TGTGCCAGCATTGACAGGGGAGCTGGGGCCAACGTCCTGACTTTC.

The chain has TRBV7-3 and TRBJ1-5, with D possibly TRBD1 on 5 matching bases. CDR1 and CDR2 (germline): SGHTA, FQGTGA. The V gene lost 1 base and the J gene lost 8 bases, with 12 bases spanning the gap. This CDR3 region has 14 residues. Here the CDR3 reads CASSLRGGTEPQHF. The CDR3 DNA follows: TGTGCCAGCAGCTTAAGAGGAGGGACGGAGCCCCAGCATTTT.

The chain links TRBV9 to TRBJ1-4; D is perhaps TRBD1 (6 bases). Trimming took 0 bases from V and 8 from J, leaving 11 bases between them. Germline CDR1 SGDLS, CDR2 YYNGEE. This CDR3 comprises 14 residues. Here the CDR3 DNA reads TGTGCCAGCAGCGTAGAGGGGGTACGAGAAAAACTGTTTTTT. Its protein is CASSVEGVREKLFF.

The chain uses TRBV5-1 and TRBJ2-2; TRBD2 might be the D (6 bases). From germline, CDR1 is SGHRS and CDR2 YFSETQ. There are 18 residues in the CDR3. Trimming cost V 8 bases and J 3 bases, with 26 bases left between them. CDR3: CARDGTFYLLAHTGELFF. CDR3 bases: TGCGCCAGGGATGGGACTTTTTATTTGCTAGCCCACACCGGGGAGCTGTTTTTT. The entire variable domain, with the rest obtained from reference TRBV5-1 and TRBJ2-2, is as follows: KAGVTQTPRYLIKTRGQQVTLSCSPISGHRSVSWYQQTPGQGLQFLFEYFSETQRNKGNFPGRFSGRQFSNSRSEMNVSTLELGDSALYLCARDGTFYLLAHTGELFFGEGSRLTVL.

The J gene is TRBJ1-5, the V gene TRBV19; 7 bases match TRBD1. The V and J ends lost 7 bases and 5 bases, in that order; junction bases with no gene match: 11. CDR1 and CDR2 from the germline V gene are LNHDA and SQIVND (reference sequence). The CDR3 contains 15 residues. CDR3 sequence (DNA): TGTGCCAGTAACCGACAGGGAACCCTGGATCAGCCCCAGCATTTT. Its protein product is CASNRQGTLDQPQHF.

The chain combines TRBV4-3 with TRBJ2-5; D possibly corresponds to TRBD2 (5 bases). The CDR3 spans 16 residues. V was cut by 0 bases and J by 2 bases, with 13 bases left in between. The germline V gene encodes CDR1 LGHNA and CDR2 YSLEER. CDR3 amino acids: CASSQDARAPQETQYF. CDR3 DNA sequence: TGCGCCAGCAGCCAAGATGCGCGGGCTCCTCAAGAGACCCAGTACTTC.

This chain connects TRBV7-2 to TRBJ2-5; 12 bases line up with TRBD2. J gave up 7 bases and V 4 bases, and 10 bases lay outside the gene matches. The CDR3 has 16 residues. Germline V gives CDR1 SGHTA, CDR2 FQGNSA. CDR3 sequence: CASSSGQLAGGGTQYF. The CDR3 DNA is TGTGCCAGCAGCTCCGGCCAACTAGCGGGAGGCGGGACCCAGTACTTC. The full variable domain, with the rest looked up from reference TRBV7-2 and TRBJ2-5, is GAGVSQSPSNKVTEKGKDVELRCDPISGHTALYWYRQSLGQGLEFLIYFQGNSAPDKSGLPSDRFSAERTGGSVSTLTIQRTQQEDSAVYLCASSSGQLAGGGTQYFGPGTRLLVL.

The genes are TRBV4-1 and TRBJ1-3, with a possible D match to TRBD1 (6 bases). Germline CDR1 is MGHRA and CDR2 is YSYEKL. CDR3 length: 15 amino acids. Trimming shortened V by 4 bases and J by 2 bases, and 12 bases separated the two germline ends. CDR3 sequence: CASSLTGSPGNTIYF. CDR3 coding DNA: TGCGCCAGCAGCCTTACAGGGTCTCCTGGAAACACCATATATTTT.

The rearrangement joins TRBV11-3 to TRBJ2-7; TRBD1 matches at 7 bases. From germline, CDR1 is SGHNT and CDR2 YENEEA. The CDR3 consists of 13 residues. V trimming: 4 bases; J trimming: 2 bases; junction bases outside the gene matches: 2. The DNA for the CDR3 is TGTGCCAGCAGCTCGGGGACAGCCTACGAGCAGTACTTC. It specifies CASSSGTAYEQYF.

The chain joins TRBV19 to TRBJ2-2, with 7 bases matching TRBD2. Losses at the gene ends were 7 bases for V and 4 bases for J; bases not matched to a gene: 9. CDR1 and CDR2 from the germline V gene are LNHDA and SQIVND (reference sequence). This CDR3 region has 15 residues. CDR3 sequence (DNA): TGTGCCAGTAACGGTGGGAGGGTAGGCACCGGGGAGCTGTTTTTT. Translation gives CASNGGRVGTGELFF.

V gene TRBV28 combines with J gene TRBJ2-3, with 7 bases lining up with TRBD1. Germline lookup yields CDR1 MDHEN and CDR2 SYDVKM. The junction had 12 bases not matched to a gene; V was cut back by 7 bases and J by 5 bases. This CDR3 is built from 15 residues. The CDR3 DNA reads TGTGCCAGCAACTCCTATAGGGGGCGGAAAGATACGCAGTATTTT. This encodes CASNSYRGRKDTQYF.

The V call is TRBV13, the J call TRBJ1-3, with D unclear. The CDR3 consists of 14 residues. Trimming pared 2 bases from V and 9 bases from J, leaving 14 bases between. Germline V lookup: CDR1 PRHDT, CDR2 FYEKMQ (reference sequence). CDR3 sequence (DNA): TGTGCCAGCAGCTTATATTCCGCCCCCGGCACCATATATTTT. Protein product: CASSLYSAPGTIYF. The whole variable domain, remainder taken from reference TRBV13 and TRBJ1-3, is AAGVIQSPRHLIKEKRETATLKCYPIPRHDTVYWYQQGPGQDPQFLISFYEKMQSDKGSIPDRFSAQQFSDYHSELNMSSLELGDSALYFCASSLYSAPGTIYFGEGSWLTVV.

The chain employs TRBV4-2 and TRBJ2-1; 8 nucleotides agree with TRBD2. This CDR3 has 16 residues. CDR1 is LGHNA and CDR2 is YNFKEQ in the germline V gene. Trimming removed 4 bases from V and 7 bases from J; junction bases left unmatched: 12. The CDR3 spells CASSPGLAGGRNEQFF. Here the CDR3 DNA reads TGTGCCAGCAGCCCGGGGTTGGCGGGAGGCAGGAATGAGCAGTTCTTC.

The chain is built from TRBV18 and TRBJ2-5; D possibly corresponds to TRBD2 (5 bases). The V end was cut by 3 bases, the J end by 11 bases, with 28 bases between. Germline V gene data show CDR1 as KGHSH and CDR2 as LQKENI. CDR3 length: 17 residues. CDR3 coding DNA: TGTGCCAGCTCACCCAAAATTACCCTCCCTAGACGAAGGGAGCAGTACTTC. This gives the protein CASSPKITLPRRREQYF.

The rearrangement joins TRBV15 to TRBJ2-1; the match to TRBD1 covers 12 bases. This CDR3 spans 18 amino acids. Germline CDR1 is LNHNV and CDR2 is YYDKDF (reference sequence). The J segment lost 7 bases and the V segment lost 0 bases, leaving 10 bases of the junction unmatched. The CDR3 reads CATSRDGLGQGAANEQFF. DNA for the CDR3: TGTGCCACCAGCAGAGACGGATTGGGACAGGGGGCGGCGAATGAGCAGTTCTTC.

The chain employs TRBV27 and TRBJ2-5; 13 bases are shared with TRBD2. The CDR3 spans 14 residues. Germline assignment: CDR1 MNHEY and CDR2 SMNVEV (reference sequence). Trimming cost V 8 bases and J 7 bases; bases outside gene matches: 7. CDR3 sequence: CASWTSGGRGTQYF. Here the CDR3 DNA reads TGTGCCAGCTGGACTAGCGGGGGACGAGGGACCCAGTACTTC.

This rearrangement joins TRBV11-2 to TRBJ1-6; 9 positions agree with TRBD1. The ends lost 6 bases at V and 9 bases at J; junction bases unmatched: 12. This CDR3 comprises 16 residues. The germline V gene encodes CDR1 SGHAT and CDR2 FQNNGV. Written as DNA, the CDR3 is TGTGCCAGCAGTTCGGGACAGGGTGGCTTCGGTTCACCCCTCCACTTT. This gives the protein CASSSGQGGFGSPLHF.

The chain links TRBV11-2 to TRBJ2-6; D gene uncertain. The CDR3 sequence is 14 residues long. The germline gives CDR1 SGHAT, CDR2 FQNNGV. Trimming stripped 4 bases from V and 2 bases from J, with 6 bases between. CDR3 loop: CASSSLPGANVLTF. The CDR3 DNA reads as TGTGCCAGCAGCTCTCTACCTGGGGCCAACGTCCTGACTTTC.

The rearrangement uses TRBV7-9 and TRBJ2-7; tentative D call: TRBD1 (6 bases). The CDR3 consists of 15 residues. V was clipped by 6 bases and J by 0 bases, with 15 bases between them. Germline V CDR1 and CDR2: SEHNR, FQNEAQ (reference sequence). CDR3 region: CASSPRDTNSYEQYF. CDR3 nucleotides: TGTGCCAGCAGTCCAAGGGACACGAACTCCTACGAGCAGTACTTC. The full variable domain, rest sourced from reference TRBV7-9 and TRBJ2-7, is DTGVSQNPRHKITKRGQNVTFRCDPISEHNRLYWYRQTLGQGPEFLTYFQNEAQLEKSRLLSDRFSAERPKGSFSTLEIQRTEQGDSAMYLCASSPRDTNSYEQYFGPGTRLTVT.

The rearrangement links TRBV7-3 to TRBJ2-1; 9 bases are shared with TRBD2. The CDR3 covers 20 residues. Germline V gene sequence: CDR1 SGHTA, CDR2 FQGTGA. Trimming removed 2 bases from V and 6 bases from J; junction bases left unmatched: 20. The CDR3 DNA reads as TGTGCCAGCAGCTTATGGGGGTCCGGTAGCGGGGGCCTCCCGGTCAATGAGCAGTTCTTC. This sequence encodes CASSLWGSGSGGLPVNEQFF.

The genes are TRBV9 and TRBJ2-6; TRBD1 agrees at 9 bases. The CDR3 loop spans 17 amino acids. V lost 3 bases to trimming and J lost 0 bases; unmatched junction nucleotides: 4. Germline loops: CDR1 SGDLS, CDR2 YYNGEE. CDR3 sequence (DNA): TGTGCCAGCAGCGATGGGACAGGGCGCTCTGGGGCCAACGTCCTGACTTTC. This translates into CASSDGTGRSGANVLTF.

V usage is TRBV19 and J usage is TRBJ2-7; 10 positions match TRBD2. Unmatched junction bases numbered 2, after V lost 5 bases and J lost 1 base. This CDR3 is built from 14 residues. Germline CDR1 is LNHDA and CDR2 is SQIVND (reference sequence). CDR3 sequence: CASSVAGGSYEQYF. Here the CDR3 DNA reads TGTGCCAGTAGTGTAGCGGGAGGTTCCTACGAGCAGTACTTC.